What follows are 15 T cell receptor beta chains derived from one specimen sequenced in a study of T cell responses to AZD1222 COVID-19 vaccine. The protocol was immunoSEQ multiplex PCR, while the TCRdb copy is restricted to in-frame clones and leaves out a portion. This table has about 94,000 clones, roughly 90% appearing once. Here the sequenced sample was peripheral blood, taken on day 0 of AZD1222 vaccination. Receptor source: an adult in good health.

V gene TRBV12-3 or TRBV12-4 combines with J gene TRBJ1-2, with unresolved D. The CDR3 length is 11 residues. V lost 7 bases to trimming and J lost 6 bases, with 9 bases between them. CDR3 sequence: CASTHRNGYTF. CDR3 DNA: TGTGCCAGCACCCACCGAAATGGCTACACCTTC.

This clone appeared a single time. This chain connects TRBV5-1 to TRBJ2-7; D might be TRBD2 (6 bases). Germline V gene lookup returns CDR1 SGHRS and CDR2 YFSETQ. V was pared by 0 bases and J by 2 bases, with 12 bases between. This CDR3 has 15 residues. The CDR3 nucleotides read TGCGCCAGCAGCTTGGACGGGACTGCTACCTACGAGCAGTACTTC. Amino acid sequence: CASSLDGTATYEQYF. Combining the CDR3 with reference TRBV5-1 and TRBJ2-7 gives the whole variable domain KAGVTQTPRYLIKTRGQQVTLSCSPISGHRSVSWYQQTPGQGLQFLFEYFSETQRNKGNFPGRFSGRQFSNSRSEMNVSTLELGDSALYLCASSLDGTATYEQYFGPGTRLTVT.

This clone has just a few counts. V gene TRBV6-6 combines with J gene TRBJ2-7, with 9 bases that match TRBD2. Looked up from germline, CDR1 is MNHNY and CDR2 is SVGAGI (reference sequence). This CDR3 comprises 17 residues. The J segment lost 5 bases and the V segment lost 5 bases, leaving 16 bases of the junction unmatched. CDR3 loop: CASSRSAGGLPRDEQYF. CDR3 in DNA: TGTGCCAGCAGTCGCTCGGCGGGGGGGCTCCCCCGGGACGAGCAGTACTTC.

The genes are TRBV9 and TRBJ1-2, with D unclear. The CDR3 has 14 residues. Germline V gene sequence: CDR1 SGDLS, CDR2 YYNGEE. Trimming took 1 base from V and 4 from J, leaving 11 bases between them. The CDR3: CASSVQQEGYGYTF. CDR3 DNA: TGTGCCAGCAGCGTACAGCAAGAGGGCTATGGCTACACCTTC.

For the CDR3, the DNA is TGTGCCAGCAGCTCCACCCCGGACACGGATTCCTACGAGCAGTACTTC. The encoded protein is CASSSTPDTDSYEQYF. The rearrangement uses TRBV5-6 and TRBJ2-7, with D possibly being TRBD1 (5 bases). V was trimmed by 3 bases and J by 1 base, leaving 17 bases between them. This CDR3 comprises 16 residues. Germline CDR1 SGHDT, CDR2 YYEEEE.

This chain joins TRBV12-3 or TRBV12-4 and TRBJ1-6, with D hard to call. The CDR3 runs 13 residues. Trimming removed 1 base from V and 8 bases from J, with 6 bases in between. The CDR3 DNA is TGTGCCAGCAGTTTAGTACTCGATTCACCCCTCCACTTT. Translating it yields CASSLVLDSPLHF.

This sequence joins TRBV5-1 and TRBJ1-1; D not certain. Trimming left V 2 bases short and J 0 bases short, with 8 bases between. The CDR3 is made up of 14 amino acids. CDR1 and CDR2 from the germline V gene are SGHRS and YFSETQ. The CDR3 sequence: CASSLSSVNTEAFF. The CDR3 DNA sequence: TGCGCCAGCAGCTTATCCTCGGTGAACACTGAAGCTTTCTTT.

The J gene is TRBJ2-3, the V gene TRBV19; perhaps TRBD2 as D (5 bases). This CDR3 comprises 12 residues. V dropped 11 bases and J dropped 3 bases, with 12 bases sitting between them. Germline V gene data show CDR1 as LNHDA and CDR2 as SQIVND (reference sequence). For the CDR3, the DNA is TGTGCCGTCGCGACTAAAACAGATACGCAGTATTTT. Translation gives CAVATKTDTQYF.

The chain links TRBV18 to TRBJ1-3, with 9 bases aligning to TRBD1. The CDR3 consists of 16 residues. The germline V gene has CDR1 KGHSH and CDR2 LQKENI. Unmatched junction bases numbered 8, after V lost 3 bases and J lost 5 bases. CDR3 amino acids: CASSPSGTGIRNTIYF. The CDR3 nucleotides are TGTGCCAGCTCACCTTCCGGGACAGGGATTCGAAACACCATATATTTT.

This chain connects TRBV6-5 to TRBJ2-1; the D is unclear. Germline V CDR1 and CDR2: MNHEY, SVGAGI. V gave up 6 bases and J gave up 10 bases, with 13 bases separating them. CDR3 length: 12 residues. CDR3 in DNA: TGTGCCAGCAGAGTCCCGCACCGGGAGCAGTTCTTC. Amino acids: CASRVPHREQFF.

This clone was seen only a few times. V and J are TRBV30 and TRBJ1-4; D gene ambiguous. Germline CDR1 reads GTSNPN; CDR2 reads SVGIG (reference sequence). The CDR3 length is 13 residues. The V end was cut by 3 bases, the J end by 2 bases, with 7 bases between. CDR3 nucleotides: TGTGCCTGGAGACTTAAGACTAATGAAAAACTGTTTTTT. Amino acids: CAWRLKTNEKLFF.

This clone was observed a single time. The V and J genes are TRBV9 and TRBJ2-3; D is uncertain. Trimming removed 0 bases from V and 6 bases from J, with 5 bases in between. Germline values: CDR1 SGDLS, CDR2 YYNGEE. The CDR3 has 12 amino acids. The CDR3 loop reads CASSVEQDTQYF. The DNA for the CDR3 is TGTGCCAGCAGCGTAGAGCAGGATACGCAGTATTTT.

The V call is TRBV28, the J call TRBJ1-4; 7 nucleotides line up with TRBD1. The junction had 9 bases not matched to a gene; V was cut back by 6 bases and J by 8 bases. This CDR3 region has 14 residues. Germline loops: CDR1 MDHEN, CDR2 SYDVKM. In nucleotides, the CDR3 is TGTGCCAGCAGCTCCGACAGGGTAGGGGAAAAACTGTTTTTT. Its translation: CASSSDRVGEKLFF.

This clone was detected a few times. J is TRBJ1-6 and V is TRBV30, with D possibly being TRBD1 (5 bases). Trimming took off 8 bases at V and 9 bases at J, with 14 bases between the two ends. This CDR3 has 12 amino acids. CDR1 and CDR2 from the germline V gene are GTSNPN and SVGIG (reference sequence). CDR3 in DNA: TGTGCCCGGGACTCAAGGGGTTCACCCCTCCACTTT. Residues: CARDSRGSPLHF.

This chain links TRBV21-1 with TRBJ1-5. TRBV21-1 is termed a pseudogene. The CDR3 contains 15 residues. The CDR3 nucleotides read TGTGCCAGCAGCAAGCGGATCACGAGCAATCAGCCCCAGCATTTT. Its protein product is CASSKRITSNQPQHF.